Reported below is one T cell receptor (beta chain). This sample is part of a study of regulatory T cells in long-lasting Graves disease. Time point: newly diagnosed GD, antithyroid drugs for less than 3 months. Preparation of the TCR library used RNA extracted from PBMCs. Libraries of TCR beta came from iRepertoire HTBI primers plus Arm-PCR of CDR3 regions. TCRdb used MiXCR to reprocess the multiplex PCR reads, holding one entry per CDR3 protein. Counted here are about 540,000 distinct CDR3 sequences, roughly 12% occurring once; the ten biggest clones make up over 7.5%. Separately, the same data were catalogued under a study of T cells in Graves' hyperthyroidism and ophthalmopathy. That report adds: Patients aged 18 to 65 had newly diagnosed hyperthyroidism of under 2 months' duration. A median 6.5 months before onset, the model predicted ophthalmopathy.

The specimen was peripheral blood mononuclear cells (PBMCs), collected at new diagnosis, from a patient treated with antithyroid drugs. The sequence came from a young man with Graves disease.

The DNA of the CDR3 is TGTGCCAGTAGCCCTGGGGGTGGGCGGGACCCCTACGAGCAGTACTTC. It encodes CASSPGGGRDPYEQYF. The chain recombines TRBV19 with TRBJ2-7, with TRBD2 as a possible D gene (6 bases). The ends were cut back, 6 bases at V and 2 bases at J, with 20 bases in the middle. The CDR3 consists of 16 residues. In germline, CDR1 is LNHDA, CDR2 SQIVND (reference sequence).